The 29 T cell receptor beta chains listed next were all sequenced from one sample in a study of T-cell memory formation after mild COVID-19. A single record per CDR3 protein comes from TCRdb applying MiXCR to the 5' RACE reads. The repertoire consists of about 210,000 distinct CDR3 sequences, with 10% to 13% occurring once and the leading ten covering approximately 3%. The sample was PBMCs or a T cell subset sorted from them (not recorded which). The receptors come from a man between 18 and 29 years old who had mild COVID-19 (a few samples of this study predate the infection). Cell type and time point are not known.

In this sample, this clonotype turned up many times. The gene calls are TRBV5-6 and TRBJ2-7; TRBD2 agrees at 8 bases. Germline CDR1 reads SGHDT; CDR2 reads YYEEEE. CDR3 length: 16 residues. V was clipped by 0 bases and J by 2 bases; unmatched bases: 7. CDR3 bases: TGTGCCAGCAGCTTGGCCCCAGCGGGGGACACCTACGAGCAGTACTTC. As protein: CASSLAPAGDTYEQYF.

The chain is built from TRBV24-1 and TRBJ2-3; 9 positions agree with TRBD1. The CDR3 extends over 14 amino acids. CDR1 is KGHDR, CDR2 SFDVKD, per germline. CDR3 coding DNA: TGTGCTTCACGGGGGACAGGGCTTTCAGATACGCAGTATTTT. Amino acid sequence: CASRGTGLSDTQYF.

The gene calls are TRBV27 and TRBJ2-7; tentatively, D is TRBD1 or TRBD2 (6 bases each). Trimming took off 9 bases at V and 3 bases at J, with 27 bases between the two ends. The CDR3 extends over 17 amino acids. The V gene's germline CDR1 is MNHEY and CDR2 SMNVEV (reference sequence). The CDR3 sequence is CARAHGASGGRFYEQYF. CDR3 bases: TGTGCCAGAGCCCATGGGGCCTCCGGGGGCAGATTCTACGAGCAGTACTTC.

This clonotype was observed a few times. One junction end disagrees with the germline gene, perhaps due to a read error. This chain uses TRBV2 with TRBJ2-2; D uncertain. CDR1 and CDR2 from the germline V gene are SNHLY and FYNNEI. The CDR3 runs to 13 residues. The CDR3 nucleotides read TGTGCCAGCAGGGAGTCGAACGCCGGGGAGCTGTTTTTT. Translation: CASRESNAGELFF. The variable domain in full, completed from reference TRBV2 and TRBJ2-2, reads EPEVTQTPSHQVTQMGQEVILRCVPISNHLYFYWYRQILGQKVEFLVSFYNNEISEKSEIFDDQFSVERPDGSNFTLKIRSTKLEDSAMYFCASRESNAGELFFGEGSRLTVL.

This clonotype has a handful of counts. This chain connects TRBV12-3 or TRBV12-4 to TRBJ2-5; 8 nucleotides match TRBD2. The V and J ends lost 7 bases and 5 bases, in that order; junction bases with no gene match: 12. The CDR3 runs 15 residues. CDR3 sequence: CASTSSGGPRETQYF. The CDR3 DNA sequence: TGTGCCAGCACCTCCAGCGGGGGACCAAGGGAGACCCAGTACTTC.

This clonotype was counted at least ten times. This chain connects TRBV12-3 or TRBV12-4 to TRBJ2-5; D might be TRBD1 (6 bases). The CDR3 is 13 residues long. Trimming left V 5 bases short and J 6 bases short, with 13 bases between. The CDR3 DNA reads as TGTGCCAGCAGTATCGGACAGCGCCAGACCCAGTACTTC. Protein product: CASSIGQRQTQYF.

The chain recombines TRBV20-1 with TRBJ1-6, with D perhaps TRBD1 (5 bases). The CDR3 has 15 residues. Germline loops: CDR1 DFQATT, CDR2 SNEGSKA (reference sequence). V was clipped by 1 base and J by 6 bases, with 13 bases between them. In nucleotides, the CDR3 is TGCAGTGCTAGAGGGGACCTAACCGTTAATTCACCCCTCCACTTT. It encodes CSARGDLTVNSPLHF.

The chain uses TRBV20-1 and TRBJ2-2; possibly TRBD1 or TRBD2 for D (6 bases each). Deletions cut 0 bases from V and 11 bases from J, with 19 bases between. The CDR3 covers 15 residues. The germline CDR1 and CDR2 sequences are DFQATT and SNEGSKA (reference sequence). In DNA, the CDR3 is TGCAGTGCTAGAGATCAATCGGGGGCCTCGAGCGAGCTGTTTTTT. Protein sequence: CSARDQSGASSELFF.

The V call is TRBV6-1, the J call TRBJ2-1; no clear D gene. Germline V gene sequence: CDR1 MNHNS, CDR2 SASEGT. The CDR3 has 15 amino acids. V shed 0 bases and J shed 6 bases, with 12 bases lying between them. CDR3 sequence reads: CASSEAPMSGNEQFF. DNA of the CDR3: TGTGCCAGCAGTGAAGCGCCGATGTCGGGCAATGAGCAGTTCTTC.

The chain joins TRBV7-9 to TRBJ1-1, with D unresolved. The ends were cut back, 3 bases at V and 3 bases at J, with 8 bases in the middle. The CDR3 is made up of 13 amino acids. CDR1 and CDR2 from the germline V gene are SEHNR and FQNEAQ (reference sequence). The CDR3 DNA reads as TGTGCCAGCAGCTTCGGCTTATACACTGAAGCTTTCTTT. Translating gives CASSFGLYTEAFF.

This clonotype was observed many times. The chain is built from TRBV5-1 and TRBJ2-3; TRBD2 matches at 8 bases. The CDR3 loop spans 14 amino acids. V was clipped by 3 bases and J by 2 bases; unmatched bases: 2. Per germline, CDR1 SGHRS and CDR2 YFSETQ. The CDR3 DNA is TGCGCCAGCAGCTCGGGGGGGCCCACAGATACGCAGTATTTT. It is translated as CASSSGGPTDTQYF.

This clonotype was detected a few times. The chain uses TRBV5-1 and TRBJ1-1; D is uncertain. The CDR3 runs to 16 residues. Germline V gene data show CDR1 as SGHRS and CDR2 as YFSETQ. Trimming took off 4 bases at V and 0 bases at J, with 16 bases between the two ends. The DNA for the CDR3 is TGCGCCAGCAGCCCGGGTGGAGCCTTTATGAACACTGAAGCTTTCTTT. Its translation is CASSPGGAFMNTEAFF.

This clonotype has ten or more counts. The V call is TRBV20-1, the J call TRBJ2-7, with 7 bases that match TRBD1. The CDR3 runs to 13 residues. Germline lookup yields CDR1 DFQATT and CDR2 SNEGSKA (reference sequence). For the CDR3, the DNA is TGCAGCACTCTCACAGGGGCCTCCTACGAGCAGTACGTC. Protein product: CSTLTGASYEQYV.

This clonotype was seen more than once but under ten times. The V and J genes are TRBV7-8 and TRBJ2-7, with D tentatively TRBD1 (5 bases). Trimming stripped 4 bases from V and 9 bases from J, with 16 bases between. There are 13 residues in the CDR3. The germline gives CDR1 SGHVS, CDR2 FQNEAQ. CDR3: CASSSLATERQYV. The CDR3 DNA reads TGTGCCAGCAGCTCACTTGCGACAGAACGGCAGTACGTC.

The rearrangement links TRBV5-1 to TRBJ2-1, with TRBD1 identical over 8 bases. CDR1 SGHRS and CDR2 YFSETQ come from the germline V gene. This CDR3 region has 16 residues. V lost 3 bases and J lost 4; bases outside the gene matches: 9. CDR3 DNA sequence: TGCGCCAGCAGCTGGGGGGACAGGCCGGGATACAATGAGCAGTTCTTC. Protein sequence: CASSWGDRPGYNEQFF.

This clonotype has only a few counts. V and J are TRBV14 and TRBJ1-2; tentative D call: TRBD1 (6 bases). The CDR3 runs 14 residues. The V end lost 0 bases, the J end lost 8 bases, and 13 bases lay between the germline ends. Germline V gives CDR1 SGHDN, CDR2 FVKESK. The CDR3 spells CASSQDYRVGGYTF. Here the CDR3 DNA reads TGTGCCAGCAGCCAAGACTACAGGGTCGGAGGCTACACCTTC.

This clonotype has at least ten counts. V and J are TRBV7-9 and TRBJ1-1; D unclear. The CDR3 is made up of 13 amino acids. Deletions cut 2 bases from V and 3 bases from J, with 7 bases between. Germline CDR1 and CDR2: SEHNR and FQNEAQ (reference sequence). The CDR3 reads CASSLSADTEAFF. The CDR3 nucleotides are TGTGCCAGCAGCTTATCAGCTGACACTGAAGCTTTCTTT.

The CDR3, as DNA: TGTGCCAGCATCCCCCAGCGGGGGGGGTATACGCAGTATTTT. Encoded protein: CASIPQRGGYTQYF. The chain joins TRBV11-2 to TRBJ2-3; 10 nucleotides line up with TRBD2. CDR1 is SGHAT and CDR2 is FQNNGV in the germline V gene. The CDR3 length is 14 residues. Unmatched junction bases numbered 8, after V lost 7 bases and J lost 7 bases.

The CDR3 DNA sequence: TGTGCCAGCAGCCAAGATCCTTCGCCAAACTATGGCTACACCTTC. Translation: CASSQDPSPNYGYTF. The rearrangement links TRBV4-2 to TRBJ1-2; no clear D gene. The CDR3 totals 15 residues. Germline V gene sequence: CDR1 LGHNA, CDR2 YNFKEQ. V lost 0 bases and J 2 bases, leaving 10 bases between the germline ends.

This clonotype was seen a few times. The chain links TRBV5-1 to TRBJ2-3; weak D call: TRBD2 (6 bases). V was clipped by 0 bases and J by 5 bases, with 10 bases between them. The CDR3 totals 14 residues. Germline V gene data show CDR1 as SGHRS and CDR2 as YFSETQ. The CDR3 nucleotides read TGCGCCAGCAGCTTGGCGGGGGAAAGAGATACGCAGTATTTT. Protein product: CASSLAGERDTQYF.

There are a few counts of this clonotype. The V gene is TRBV20-1, the J gene TRBJ2-3, with D unresolved. Trimming cost V 0 bases and J 1 base, with 11 bases left between them. The CDR3 is 15 residues long. Looked up from germline, CDR1 is DFQATT and CDR2 is SNEGSKA (reference sequence). The DNA of the CDR3 is TGCAGTGCTAGAGATTACCTCCTAGGCACAGATACGCAGTATTTT. It encodes CSARDYLLGTDTQYF.

In this sample, this clonotype turned up a few times. The chain is built from TRBV4-2 and TRBJ1-2; D not resolved. Germline CDR1 LGHNA, CDR2 YNFKEQ. Trimming took off 0 bases at V and 1 base at J, with 15 bases between the two ends. CDR3 length equals 17 residues. The DNA for the CDR3 is TGTGCCAGCAGCCAAGATCGTTCGGAGCCAAGTAACTATGGCTACACCTTC. Translating gives CASSQDRSEPSNYGYTF.

The chain is built from TRBV5-1 and TRBJ1-1; 8 bases align to TRBD1. CDR1 and CDR2 (germline): SGHRS, YFSETQ. The CDR3 contains 14 residues. The V segment lost 3 bases and the J segment 4 bases; nucleotides outside the gene matches: 5. The CDR3 region is CASSSTGTGTEAFF. The CDR3 DNA sequence: TGCGCCAGCAGCTCGACCGGGACAGGCACTGAAGCTTTCTTT.

This clonotype occurred a few times. V usage is TRBV2 and J usage is TRBJ1-1; D is undetermined. The CDR3 loop spans 14 amino acids. Germline CDR1 and CDR2: SNHLY and FYNNEI. Trimming pared 4 bases from V and 3 bases from J, leaving 12 bases between. CDR3 residues: CASSVRGPDTEAFF. The CDR3 DNA is TGTGCCAGCAGTGTCCGTGGGCCTGACACTGAAGCTTTCTTT.

This clonotype has just a few counts. CDR3 nucleotides: TGTGCCAGCACCTGGGGGTTTGTCGGGGAGCTGTTTTTT. Its protein is CASTWGFVGELFF. V is TRBV6-2 or TRBV6-3 and J is TRBJ2-2; D could derive from TRBD1 or TRBD2 (5 bases each). Trimming took 7 bases from V and 7 from J, leaving 13 bases between them. CDR3 length: 13 residues. The germline V gene encodes CDR1 MNHEY and CDR2 SVGEGT.

The chain has TRBV10-3 and TRBJ1-5; D possibly corresponds to TRBD1 (5 bases). The germline V gene encodes CDR1 ENHRY and CDR2 SYGVKD. CDR3 length: 14 amino acids. Deletions cut 10 bases from V and 0 bases from J, with 13 bases between. The CDR3 loop is CATARQNSNQPQHF. Written as DNA, the CDR3 is TGTGCCACCGCCCGACAGAATAGCAATCAGCCCCAGCATTTT.

The chain combines TRBV24-1 with TRBJ2-3; 8 nucleotides match TRBD1. CDR1 and CDR2 (germline): KGHDR, SFDVKD. With 2 bases clipped from V and 3 bases from J, the junction kept 3 bases outside the gene matches. The CDR3 spans 15 residues. The CDR3 bases are TGTGCCACCAGTGATTCCGGGACAGGAACAGATACGCAGTATTTT. Its translation: CATSDSGTGTDTQYF.

This clonotype was detected only a few times. V gene TRBV28 combines with J gene TRBJ1-6, with 8 bases that match TRBD1. This CDR3 has 15 amino acids. With V trimmed by 4 bases and J by 11 bases, 10 bases remained unmatched. Germline loops: CDR1 MDHEN, CDR2 SYDVKM. CDR3 in DNA: TGTGCCAGCAGTTCGTTCGACAGGGGAGGAACACCCCTCCACTTT. The encoded protein is CASSSFDRGGTPLHF.

CDR3 nucleotide sequence: TGCGCCAGCAGCCAACGAGTCGCGAGTGAGCAGTTCTTC. Translated, it gives CASSQRVASEQFF. This chain joins TRBV4-3 and TRBJ2-1; D remains ambiguous. This CDR3 contains 13 residues. V was shortened by 2 bases and J by 9 bases, with 11 bases between the two germline ends. CDR1 is LGHNA and CDR2 is YSLEER in the germline V gene.